At least ten counts were recorded for the clone carrying this T cell receptor (beta chain). The antigen remains undetermined. This sample was taken from a study of response to subunit inactivated influenza vaccine. Study results and caveats: Few new T cells, the authors suggested, are recruited by each seasonal influenza vaccination.

TCRdb reprocessed the RT-PCR reads via MiXCR and lists one record per CDR3 protein. Of roughly 780,000 distinct CDR3 sequences listed, 15% to 20% are singletons. The ends were cut back, 4 bases at V and 1 base at J, with 11 bases in the middle. Germline V gives CDR1 MGHRA, CDR2 YSYEKL. The CDR3 contains 14 residues. J is TRBJ2-7 and V is TRBV4-1; the D is unclear. The sequence derives from a man aged 50-60 years who received an inactivated influenza vaccine. Sequencing was performed on PBMCs from blood, taken more than 4 days after vaccination. CDR3 sequence: CASSRPGGSYEQYF. CDR3 DNA: TGCGCCAGCAGCCGGCCGGGCGGTTCCTACGAGCAGTACTTC.